This T cell receptor (beta chain) derives from a study of blood T cells in healthy people across ages (dated by TCRdb to the mid-2010s). Concerning the study at large: Template switching captured roughly one uniquely barcoded TCR beta cDNA molecule per two T cells in model experiments. For two donors (one aged 18 to 30 and one aged 80 or older), the study analyzed two additional independent replicas of 1 million unique cDNA reads from the same blood draw. Four age groups were formed from the donors: young (average approximately 15 years), middle-aged (approximately 39), aged (around 62) and long-lived (roughly 88). Age-related changes in TCR beta repertoire diversity were measured in the study by deep sequencing normalized with unique cDNA molecular identifiers. On the study overall, not on this receptor specifically: The CMV infection status of donors was not known, potentially confounding age-related changes in expanded clonotypes. As age increased, observed TCR beta diversity per million T cells dropped in a roughly linear way, and a significant reduction was already evident by age around 41. The long-lived group showed more naive CD4+ T cells, fewer expanded clones and increased TCR diversity than the aged group, suggesting age selection. Bulk unsorted PBMC profiling prevented conclusive comparison of naive and antigen-experienced compartments. Estimates of total diversity based on one million sequenced T cells were considered lower bounds and underestimates. Observed TCR beta diversity correlated strongly with the percentage of naive T cells measured by flow cytometry.

The germline V gene provides CDR1 SGHDN and CDR2 FVKESK. Including cysteine and phenylalanine, the CDR3 has 15 amino acids. Of all the DNA, just the CDR3 is kept, 45 bases in frame from base 1. V drops 4 bases and J drops 0 bases, leaving 13 bases in between. Libraries were prepared through 5' RACE. Reads for this sample came from an Illumina HiSeq 2500. A second 7 to 11 cycle PCR used a sample-barcoded 5' primer and a J-beta primer mix. Each TCR beta cDNA molecule received a unique molecular identifier from a template-switch 5' adaptor carrying 12 random nucleotides. At least 2.5 million CDR3-containing paired-end reads were obtained from each sample. First-strand cDNA was synthesized from all RNA with the Mint cDNA synthesis kit, primed by a TRBC-specific oligonucleotide. Following uracil-DNA glycosylase treatment, all cDNA underwent a first 18-cycle PCR with the universal primers M1SS and BC2_uni_R. As for the original processing: Each sample was normalized by randomly selecting 1 million high-quality reads, each carrying a distinct molecular identifier. Instead of being binned into consensus sequences, reads that shared molecular identifiers were thrown out. CDR3 identification, clonotype clustering and error correction used MiTCR with a Q25 quality threshold and the strictest error-elimination algorithm. A nonparametric unseen species model with Euler transformation was used to estimate a lower bound on total TCR beta diversity. Through fastp at Q25 and MiXCR, TCRdb rebuilt clones from the public reads, retaining in-frame beta chains. Rows are combined by CDR3 protein, so each entry shows the most common genes and DNA. The V and J calls shown here were made by TCRdb, not taken from the authors' results. This sample lists 550,000 to 650,000 distinct CDR3 sequences; about 28% were detected once. The ten largest account for over 3.5% of the sample.

With regard to this clonotype: The antigen this receptor binds is unknown. Per-base qualities were not stored, and no clone one base away is much larger.

Donors were approximately 42 systemically healthy Caucasian individuals from Russia aged roughly 6 to 95 years. Approximately 10 milliliters of peripheral blood were collected from each donor into EDTA-treated Vacutainer tubes. Ficoll-Paque density-gradient centrifugation was used to isolate PBMCs, with at least 7 million per sample. Trizol reagent was used to extract total RNA from the PBMCs, yielding at least 6 micrograms per sample. Naive CD45RAhigh/CD27high T cell percentages were measured by flow cytometry on a PBMC aliquot from every donor. The data also belong to a second study, concerning T cells of mothers and their children. That second publication adds: Nine systemically healthy Caucasian individuals, comprising three mothers and their six children, were included as donors. cDNA synthesis used all of the extracted RNA, with around 1.6 ug of RNA in each 15 ul reaction. In the second PCR, the M1S primer added sample barcodes and 2-4 random nucleotides. Over 9.5 million TCR beta CDR3 reads were obtained for each mother, and 2.5 million to 3.5 million reads were obtained for each child. TCR recombination output is similarly shaped by thymic selection in related and unrelated pairs, with a minor effect exerted by inherited differences. Normalized repertoire overlap was always slightly but never significantly higher in related than unrelated mother-child pairs. With a sensitivity of approximately 93 clones per million clonotypes, no persistent microchimeric T cell clones were detected. To look for features that set related mother-child pairs apart from unrelated individuals, the researchers ran deep NGS to compare the TCR beta repertoires of mothers and children. The mean age was roughly 40 +/- 4 years for the mothers and around 10 +/- 4 years for the children. After adapters were ligated using NEBNext reagents, the libraries underwent 100+100 nt paired-end sequencing on an Illumina HiSeq 2000. To avoid cross-contamination, the mother libraries and the child libraries were prepared a month apart and sequenced in separate runs. For each donor, between roughly 500,000 and 2,200,000 distinct TCR beta clonotypes were identified. Naive TCR beta clonotypes were estimated from low-frequency clonotypes matched to each donor's FACS-determined naive share, without sorting.

The TCR comes from a boy aged 2 to 10 in good health. The sequenced sample consisted of blood. The chain employs TRBV14 and TRBJ2-7; the D gene is possibly TRBD1, with 5 bases matching. The encoded CDR3 is CASSPDTSSSYEQYF. At the DNA level, the sequence is TGTGCCAGCAGCCCGGACACATCAAGCTCCTACGAGCAGTACTTC.